This T cell receptor beta chain came from a study of blood T cell repertoires in COVID-19. Original handling: For nucleated cells, counts were estimated from reference gene primer amplification. Here immunoSEQ multiplex PCR was the method, and the copy in TCRdb shows in-frame clones only, minus some. For V, J and clone size, that table is used; D and trimming come from the DNA. The sample carries 80,000 to 95,000 clones, about 70% recorded once. This clone was seen a single time. Germline V gene sequence: CDR1 SGHRS, CDR2 YFSETQ. With V trimmed by 1 base and J by 5 bases, 5 bases remained unmatched. This CDR3 spans 14 amino acids.

The receptor was isolated from a woman at least 80 years old with active or convalescent COVID-19. The sample taken for sequencing was peripheral blood. The rearrangement links TRBV5-1 to TRBJ1-1, with 7 bases matching TRBD1. The CDR3 loop reads CASSLLTGVTEAFF. In DNA form, the CDR3 reads TGCGCCAGCAGCTTGTTAACAGGGGTGACTGAAGCTTTCTTT. Full variable domain (missing parts from reference TRBV5-1 and TRBJ1-1): KAGVTQTPRYLIKTRGQQVTLSCSPISGHRSVSWYQQTPGQGLQFLFEYFSETQRNKGNFPGRFSGRQFSNSRSEMNVSTLELGDSALYLCASSLLTGVTEAFFGQGTRLTVV.